These T cell receptor beta chains were read from a single sample in a study of T cell repertoires in cytomegalovirus infection. A single record per CDR3 protein comes from TCRdb applying MiXCR to the reads. The repertoire holds about 740,000 distinct CDR3 sequences, with roughly 36% as singletons. Sequences were obtained from PBMCs. The source is a human donor in good health (CMV status not recorded). Some clones in this sample may be carry-over from other donors' samples. Each CDR3 is given with its conserved first and last residue. A D gene is named only where the DNA matches it firmly. The size of a clone is reported for some rows only, either as once, few or many, or as a class for expanded clones.

j_call | clone_size | d_call | v_call | cdr3_nt | cdr3_aa
TRBJ1-1 | many | NA | TRBV7-9 | TGTGCCAGCGAACCTCAATCGGGCAGACTCACTGAAGCTTTCTTT | CASEPQSGRLTEAFF
TRBJ1-4 | NA | NA | TRBV25-1 | TGTGCCAGCAGCAAGGGACTGCGGGAGTTTTTT | CASSKGLREFF
TRBJ2-3 | NA | NA | TRBV19 | TGTGCCAGTAGTATGGGGCAGACATTCACAGATACGCAGTATTTT | CASSMGQTFTDTQYF
TRBJ1-1 | NA | TRBD1 | TRBV20-1 | TGCAGTGCTAGCCAGGGGGACACTGAAGCTTTCTTT | CSASQGDTEAFF
TRBJ1-1 | NA | TRBD1 | TRBV20-1 | TGCAGTGCTAGAGATCCCACAGGGGCGGACACTGAAGCTTTCTTT | CSARDPTGADTEAFF
TRBJ2-3 | NA | NA | TRBV7-9 | TGTGCCAGCAGCTTAGTGCGGTTTCGGGCTTCCAGCACAGATACGCAGTATTTT | CASSLVRFRASSTDTQYF
TRBJ2-1 | many | NA | TRBV7-2 | TGTGCCAGCAGCTTAACTTACCGGGGTGAGCAGTTCTTC | CASSLTYRGEQFF
TRBJ1-2 | few | NA | TRBV15 | TGTGCCACCAGCAGAGATCAGGCAGGCGGCTACACCTTC | CATSRDQAGGYTF
TRBJ1-5 | NA | NA | TRBV7-6 | TGTGCCAGCAGCTTAGCAGATCTCCATAGCAATCAGCCCCAGCATTTT | CASSLADLHSNQPQHF
TRBJ2-2 | NA | NA | TRBV7-2 | TGTGCCAGCTATCAGGGAAGTGGCGGGGAGCTGTTTTTT | CASYQGSGGELFF
TRBJ1-4 | few | TRBD1 | TRBV20-1 | TGCAGTGCTAGAGACATATTTGGGACAGATAATGAAAAACTGTTTTTT | CSARDIFGTDNEKLFF
TRBJ1-1 | NA | NA | TRBV7-4 | TGTGCCAGCAGTCATAGGGCTTCAAACACTGAAGCTTTCTTT | CASSHRASNTEAFF
TRBJ2-1 | NA | NA | TRBV2 | TGTGCCAGCAGTGGACAGACGGGTCTATACAATGAGCAGTTCTTC | CASSGQTGLYNEQFF
TRBJ2-1 | NA | NA | TRBV7-8 | TGTGCCAGCAGCAGAGCAGGAGACTACAACGAGCAGTTCTTC | CASSRAGDYNEQFF
TRBJ2-5 | NA | TRBD2 | TRBV20-1 | TGCAGTGCCCCGGGGAGCGGGAGATTTAGAGAGACCCAGTACTTC | CSAPGSGRFRETQYF
TRBJ1-2 | few | TRBD1 | TRBV7-9 | TGTGCCAGCAGCTCGGAGACAGGGAGGAAGCGGGGCTACACCTTC | CASSSETGRKRGYTF
TRBJ1-2 | few | NA | TRBV20-1 | TGCAGTGCTAGGTTCAAGACTGGCTACACCTTC | CSARFKTGYTF
TRBJ2-1 | many | TRBD2 | TRBV4-1 | TGCGCCAGCAGCCGAGGGGGACTAGCGGTTCTGGGGAATGAGCAGTTCTTC | CASSRGGLAVLGNEQFF
TRBJ1-1 | many | TRBD1 | TRBV7-2 | TGTGCCAGCAGCTTAAGACAGGGTGGAATGAACACTGAAGCTTTCTTT | CASSLRQGGMNTEAFF
TRBJ2-1 | NA | TRBD2 | TRBV5-1 | TGCGCCAGCAGCCGGGTTTCTAGCGGGTATGAGCAGTTCTTC | CASSRVSSGYEQFF
TRBJ2-1 | NA | TRBD2 | TRBV11-2 | TGTGCCAGCAGCTTAGGAGCGACTAGCGGGACCCGTGAGCAGTTCTTC | CASSLGATSGTREQFF
TRBJ2-1 | NA | TRBD2 | TRBV5-8 | TGTGCCAGCAGCTTGCGGGGAGGGGTTTTCAATGAGCAGTTCTTC | CASSLRGGVFNEQFF